Below, 30 T cell receptor beta chains from the same sample are listed, as sequenced in a study of T cell responses to AZD1222 COVID-19 vaccine. Profiled with immunoSEQ multiplex PCR; TCRdb holds only in-frame clones, not every one. The sample has tens of thousands of clones; 90% are singletons. Sequencing used peripheral blood, obtained on day 0 of AZD1222 vaccination. These receptors originate from an adult in good health.

This sequence joins TRBV3-1 (or the pseudogene TRBV3-2) and TRBJ2-7; unclear D gene. The CDR3 runs 17 residues. With 4 bases removed from V and 0 bases from J, the gap between germline ends came to 19 bases. Germline V gives CDR1 LGHDT, CDR2 YNNKEL (reference sequence). The CDR3 nucleotides read TGTGCCAGCAGCCCTCTCCGCGAAGGCAGGTACTCCTACGAGCAGTACTTC. Translating gives CASSPLREGRYSYEQYF.

The rearrangement uses TRBV28 and TRBJ2-7; 12 bases are shared with TRBD2. The CDR3 spans 12 residues. Germline-derived CDR1 and CDR2 are MDHEN and SYDVKM. In nucleotides, the CDR3 is TGTGCTACAGGACTAGCGGGGAACGAGCAGTACTTC. Its protein product is CATGLAGNEQYF.

Written as DNA, the CDR3 is TGCGCCAGCAGCCCGGAACCGAGCTCCTATAATTCACCCCTCCACTTT. It is translated as CASSPEPSSYNSPLHF. V usage is TRBV4-1 and J usage is TRBJ1-6; the D is unclear. V shed 4 bases and J shed 0 bases, with 10 bases lying between them. The CDR3 runs to 16 residues. CDR1 MGHRA and CDR2 YSYEKL come from the germline V gene.

This rearrangement joins TRBV10-3 to TRBJ1-1; TRBD1 might be the D (5 bases). The germline CDR1 and CDR2 sequences are ENHRY and SYGVKD. V lost 5 bases and J lost 4, with 11 bases in between. The CDR3 is 13 residues long. CDR3 in DNA: TGTGCCATCAGTTATCAGGGTCTCACTGAAGCTTTCTTT. Translation: CAISYQGLTEAFF.

The chain has TRBV10-1 and TRBJ2-1; 7 positions agree with TRBD2. Germline assignment: CDR1 WNHNN and CDR2 SYGVQD (reference sequence). CDR3 length: 16 residues. Unmatched junction bases numbered 7, after V lost 1 base and J lost 4 bases. Written as DNA, the CDR3 is TGCGCCAGCAGTGAGTACAAGCGGGGAGGGTACAATGAGCAGTTCTTC. Protein sequence: CASSEYKRGGYNEQFF.

The rearrangement uses TRBV5-6 and TRBJ1-1, with TRBD1 matching 7 bases. CDR1 is SGHDT and CDR2 is YYEEEE in the germline V gene. CDR3 size: 16 residues. V shed 4 bases and J 1 base; nucleotides not matched to a gene: 10. The CDR3 nucleotides are TGTGCCAGCAGCCCCTTGGACAGGCTAAAGAACACTGAAGCTTTCTTT. This sequence encodes CASSPLDRLKNTEAFF.

The chain carries TRBV5-8 and TRBJ1-2, with a tentative D call TRBD1 (6 bases). Germline V lookup: CDR1 SGHTS, CDR2 YDEGEE. Trimming took 3 bases from V and 3 from J, leaving 12 bases between them. The CDR3 runs 14 residues. CDR3 sequence (DNA): TGTGCCAGCAGCTACAGGGCCCCCTACTATGGCTACACCTTC. It translates to CASSYRAPYYGYTF.

V gene TRBV15 combines with J gene TRBJ1-1, with D hard to call. CDR1 and CDR2 (germline): LNHNV, YYDKDF (reference sequence). The V end was cut by 1 base, the J end by 1 base, with 10 bases between. The CDR3 runs 15 residues. In DNA form, the CDR3 reads TGTGCCACCAGCAGAGGTTGGGGTACGAACACTGAAGCTTTCTTT. Its protein is CATSRGWGTNTEAFF.

The chain is built from TRBV2 and TRBJ1-1; a weak D match, TRBD1 (6 bases). Per germline, CDR1 SNHLY and CDR2 FYNNEI. The CDR3 is 13 residues long. Deletions cut 4 bases from V and 4 bases from J, with 10 bases between. The CDR3 is CASSGSGVTEAFF. CDR3 nucleotide sequence: TGTGCCAGCAGTGGATCAGGGGTCACTGAAGCTTTCTTT. Variable domain in full (rest from reference TRBV2 and TRBJ1-1): EPEVTQTPSHQVTQMGQEVILRCVPISNHLYFYWYRQILGQKVEFLVSFYNNEISEKSEIFDDQFSVERPDGSNFTLKIRSTKLEDSAMYFCASSGSGVTEAFFGQGTRLTVV.

The J gene is TRBJ1-2, the V gene TRBV30, with 7 bases identical to TRBD1. The CDR3 covers 13 residues. CDR1 and CDR2 from the germline V gene are GTSNPN and SVGIG (reference sequence). Trimming cost V 0 bases and J 7 bases; bases outside gene matches: 5. The CDR3 reads CAWSVGRGPGYTF. The CDR3 region has the DNA TGTGCCTGGAGTGTCGGTAGGGGGCCTGGCTACACCTTC.

The J gene is TRBJ1-4, the V gene TRBV24-1, with D possibly matching TRBD1 (5 bases). CDR3 length: 15 amino acids. Trimming shortened V by 9 bases and J by 8 bases, and 21 bases separated the two germline ends. Per the germline V gene, CDR1 is KGHDR and CDR2 is SFDVKD. For the CDR3, the DNA is TGTGCCACCCCCCGGGTAGGGGACCGCGGGGAAAAACTGTTTTTT. Translated: CATPRVGDRGEKLFF.

CDR3 nucleotides: TGTGCCAGCAGCTCGGACAGGGACACTGAAGCTTTCTTT. Translation: CASSSDRDTEAFF. This chain joins TRBV7-2 and TRBJ1-1, with 8 bases identical to TRBD1. V shed 4 bases, J shed 3 bases, and the junction held 1 base outside the gene matches. There are 13 residues in the CDR3. CDR1 SGHTA and CDR2 FQGNSA come from the germline V gene.

The chain combines TRBV7-2 with TRBJ2-6; the D gene is possibly TRBD1 (7 bases). Between the trimmed V and J ends, which lost 2 bases and 0 bases, there was a span of 14 bases. This CDR3 comprises 18 residues. The germline V gene encodes CDR1 SGHTA and CDR2 FQGNSA. CDR3 bases: TGTGCCAGCAGCTTACAGACAGGGAGGAGCTCTGGGGCCAACGTCCTGACTTTC. Its protein product is CASSLQTGRSSGANVLTF.

This chain links TRBV6-5 with TRBJ1-1; TRBD1 might be the D (5 bases). Looked up from germline, CDR1 is MNHEY and CDR2 is SVGAGI. The CDR3 is 11 amino acids. Trimming removed 4 bases from V and 9 bases from J, with 9 bases in between. This CDR3 is CASSLAGKAFF. In DNA, the CDR3 is TGTGCCAGCAGTTTGGCAGGGAAAGCTTTCTTT.

The chain has TRBV30 and TRBJ1-3; unclear D gene. The V gene lost 3 bases and the J gene lost 2 bases, with 8 bases spanning the gap. Germline-derived CDR1 and CDR2 are GTSNPN and SVGIG (reference sequence). This CDR3 has 13 residues. DNA of the CDR3: TGTGCCTGGAGCCCCTGGGCTGGAAACACCATATATTTT. Protein product: CAWSPWAGNTIYF. Full variable domain (rest looked up from reference TRBV30 and TRBJ1-3): SQTIHQWPATLVQPVGSPLSLECTVEGTSNPNLYWYRQAAGRGLQLLFYSVGIGQISSEVPQNLSASRPQDRQFILSSKKLLLSDSGFYLCAWSPWAGNTIYFGEGSWLTVV.

The chain recombines TRBV27 with TRBJ2-1; 7 nucleotides match TRBD2. Germline V gene data show CDR1 as MNHEY and CDR2 as SMNVEV (reference sequence). The ends lost 8 bases at V and 0 bases at J; junction bases unmatched: 10. The CDR3 is made up of 16 amino acids. CDR3: CASGRLAQSSYNEQFF. The CDR3 bases are TGTGCCAGCGGCCGACTAGCCCAGAGCTCCTACAATGAGCAGTTCTTC.

This clone was seen a handful of times. The chain carries TRBV6-4 and TRBJ1-6, with no clear D. The CDR3 is 15 amino acids. With 5 bases removed from V and 10 bases from J, the gap between germline ends came to 18 bases. The germline V gene encodes CDR1 MRHNA and CDR2 SNTAGT. CDR3 DNA: TGTGCCAGCAGTCTTGATCAGGCCTCGGGGTCACCCCTCCACTTT. It specifies CASSLDQASGSPLHF.

CDR3 in amino acids: CAISESGAANEKLFF. The CDR3, as DNA: TGTGCCATCAGTGAGTCGGGGGCGGCAAATGAAAAACTGTTTTTT. The chain couples TRBV10-3 to TRBJ1-4, with D possibly matching TRBD1 (6 bases). Germline CDR1 and CDR2: ENHRY and SYGVKD. Between the trimmed V and J ends, which lost 0 bases and 5 bases, there was a span of 10 bases. CDR3 length: 15 amino acids.

With respect to this clone: Different DNA sequences within this sample yield the same CDR3. The chain uses TRBV19 and TRBJ1-1; D possibly corresponds to TRBD1 (5 bases). Trimming took 6 bases from V and 2 from J, leaving 7 bases between them. Germline CDR1 and CDR2: LNHDA and SQIVND (reference sequence). The CDR3 is 12 residues long. CDR3 sequence: CASRGGNTEAFF. DNA of the CDR3: TGTGCCAGTAGGGGGGGAAACACTGAAGCTTTCTTT.

Regarding this clone: Other DNA sequences of this sample code for an identical CDR3. J is TRBJ2-7 and V is TRBV27; 12 nucleotides line up with TRBD1. V shed 5 bases, J shed 3 bases, and the junction held 2 bases outside the gene matches. There are 14 residues in the CDR3. The V gene's germline CDR1 is MNHEY and CDR2 SMNVEV (reference sequence). CDR3 sequence reads: CASSRDRGRYEQYF. The CDR3 coding sequence is TGTGCCAGCAGTCGGGACAGGGGGCGCTACGAGCAGTACTTC.

This chain links TRBV27 with TRBJ2-2; D possibly corresponds to TRBD1 (5 bases). The V end lost 8 bases, the J end lost 0 bases, and 13 bases lay between the germline ends. The germline V gene encodes CDR1 MNHEY and CDR2 SMNVEV (reference sequence). There are 15 residues in the CDR3. The CDR3 DNA reads as TGTGCCAGCGGCGACAGTTCCGCGAACACCGGGGAGCTGTTTTTT. Encoded protein: CASGDSSANTGELFF.

This clone was seen a handful of times. CDR3 in DNA: TGTGCCAGCAGCGAAGGGGGTCCGAACTATGGCTACACCTTC. This translates into CASSEGGPNYGYTF. V usage is TRBV5-4 and J usage is TRBJ1-2; perhaps TRBD1 as D (6 bases). Trimming removed 4 bases from V and 2 bases from J, with 12 bases in between. Germline-derived CDR1 and CDR2 are SGHNT and YYREEE (reference sequence). The CDR3 length is 14 residues.

The chain has TRBV21-1 and TRBJ1-2. TRBV21-1 is a known pseudogene. The CDR3 loop spans 13 amino acids. CDR3 residues: CASGEGRRYGYTF. The CDR3 bases are TGTGCCAGCGGGGAGGGACGGCGTTATGGCTACACCTTC.

The chain couples TRBV2 to TRBJ1-1; D is unresolved. Germline loops: CDR1 SNHLY, CDR2 FYNNEI. This CDR3 contains 13 residues. V lost 6 bases and J 1 base, leaving 9 bases between the germline ends. In DNA, the CDR3 is TGTGCCAGCAGCGTGTTCTCGAACACTGAAGCTTTCTTT. Encoded protein: CASSVFSNTEAFF.

The chain links TRBV5-8 to TRBJ1-1, with D perhaps matching TRBD1 (5 bases). Germline V gives CDR1 SGHTS, CDR2 YDEGEE. V was trimmed by 1 base and J by 10 bases, leaving 14 bases between them. The CDR3 is 13 residues long. This CDR3 is CASSLTGRVGAFF. The DNA of the CDR3 is TGTGCCAGCAGCTTGACAGGACGGGTTGGAGCTTTCTTT.

The genes are TRBV5-4 and TRBJ2-2; D tentatively reads TRBD1 or TRBD2 (5 bases each). CDR3 size: 15 residues. V lost 0 bases to trimming and J lost 4 bases, with 10 bases between them. Germline lookup yields CDR1 SGHNT and CDR2 YYREEE (reference sequence). CDR3: CASSLGQGTTGELFF. CDR3 nucleotides: TGTGCCAGCAGCTTGGGCCAAGGGACCACCGGGGAGCTGTTTTTT. Full variable domain (rest looked up from reference TRBV5-4 and TRBJ2-2): ETGVTQSPTHLIKTRGQQVTLRCSSQSGHNTVSWYQQALGQGPQFIFQYYREEENGRGNFPPRFSGLQFPNYSSELNVNALELDDSALYLCASSLGQGTTGELFFGEGSRLTVL.

This clone has just one count. The V call is TRBV11-1, the J call TRBJ2-3; D might be TRBD1 or TRBD2, each matching 5 bases. This CDR3 has 13 amino acids. The V end was cut by 4 bases, the J end by 8 bases, with 13 bases between. Germline V gives CDR1 SGHAT, CDR2 FQDESV (reference sequence). The CDR3 is CASSSDRDGTQYF. In nucleotides, the CDR3 is TGTGCCAGCAGCTCAGATCGGGACGGTACGCAGTATTTT. Together with reference TRBV11-1 and TRBJ2-3, the CDR3 gives the full variable domain: EAEVAQSPRYKITEKSQAVAFWCDPISGHATLYWYRQILGQGPELLVQFQDESVVDDSQLPKDRFSAERLKGVDSTLKIQPAELGDSAMYLCASSSDRDGTQYFGPGTRLTVL.

V is TRBV29-1 and J is TRBJ1-1, with unresolved D. This CDR3 comprises 12 residues. V was shortened by 5 bases and J by 1 base, with 8 bases between the two germline ends. Germline V gene data show CDR1 as SQVTM and CDR2 as ANQGSEA. The CDR3 coding sequence is TGCAGCGTTCACCGAGGGAACACTGAAGCTTTCTTT. It codes for CSVHRGNTEAFF.

This clone has a single count. This chain links TRBV18 with TRBJ2-6; D may be TRBD1 (6 bases). The CDR3 consists of 18 residues. Germline V lookup: CDR1 KGHSH, CDR2 LQKENI. Trimming took 3 bases from V and 1 from J, leaving 16 bases between them. The CDR3 nucleotides read TGTGCCAGCTCACCGGGTCAGGGCAGGGGATCTGGGGCCAACGTCCTGACTTTC. As protein: CASSPGQGRGSGANVLTF.

This chain connects TRBV5-1 to TRBJ1-6, with a possible D match to TRBD1 (5 bases). Trimming pared 0 bases from V and 8 bases from J, leaving 9 bases between. Germline V gene sequence: CDR1 SGHRS, CDR2 YFSETQ. The CDR3 spans 14 residues. CDR3 protein: CASSLGGVHSPLHF. CDR3 bases: TGCGCCAGCAGCTTGGGAGGGGTTCATTCACCCCTCCACTTT.